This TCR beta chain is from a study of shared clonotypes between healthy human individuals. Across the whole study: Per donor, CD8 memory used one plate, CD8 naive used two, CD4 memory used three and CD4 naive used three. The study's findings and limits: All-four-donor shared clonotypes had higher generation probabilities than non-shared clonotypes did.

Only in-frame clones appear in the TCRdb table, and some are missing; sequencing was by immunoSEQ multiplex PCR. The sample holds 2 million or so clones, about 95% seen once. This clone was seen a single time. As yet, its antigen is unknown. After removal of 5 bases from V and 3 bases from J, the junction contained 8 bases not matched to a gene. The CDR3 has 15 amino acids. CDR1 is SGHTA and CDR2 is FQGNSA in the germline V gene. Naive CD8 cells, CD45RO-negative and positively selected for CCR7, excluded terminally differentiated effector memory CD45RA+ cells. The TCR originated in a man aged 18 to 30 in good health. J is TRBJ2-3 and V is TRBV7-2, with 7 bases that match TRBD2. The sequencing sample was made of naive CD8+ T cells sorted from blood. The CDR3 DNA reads TGTGCCAGCAGCCCCAGCGGGATCCGGACAGATACGCAGTATTTT. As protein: CASSPSGIRTDTQYF. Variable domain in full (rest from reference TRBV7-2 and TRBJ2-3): GAGVSQSPSNKVTEKGKDVELRCDPISGHTALYWYRQSLGQGLEFLIYFQGNSAPDKSGLPSDRFSAERTGGSVSTLTIQRTQQEDSAVYLCASSPSGIRTDTQYFGPGTRLTVL.